The source of this T cell receptor (beta chain) is a study of neoadjuvant anti-PD-1 for oral cavity cancer (dated by TCRdb to the early 2020s). Describing the broader study: Patients mostly received three to four biweekly doses of nivolumab at 3 mg/kg before curative-intent surgical resection. The parent correlative cohort included over nine patients, with a 33% response rate. Patients without progression received a fourth nivolumab dose around day 43 and underwent definitive surgical resection on days 50-56. Patients with complete response, partial response or stable disease by RECIST 1.1 were defined as responders, whereas patients with progression were defined as non-responders. Here is what the overall study found, with its caveats: TCR analyses included only three patients per response group, and the authors called for larger cohorts for validation. Higher pretreatment blood Treg/Th17 ratios correlated with both higher pretreatment blood TCRbeta clonality and lower post-treatment tumor TCRbeta clonality. After neoadjuvant nivolumab, T cell clonality (Gini index) in PBMCs was significantly higher in non-responders than in responders.

Points on this clone: It has no known antigen specificity. Per-nucleotide qualities are absent, and no much larger clonotype sits a single base away.

The sample's time point label, decoded: before neoadjuvant nivolumab. The patients had newly diagnosed stage II-IVA oral cavity squamous cell carcinoma and had not received any prior systemic or radiation treatment. The cohort consisted of patients with HPV-negative, locally advanced oral cavity squamous cell carcinoma. Peripheral blood mononuclear cells were analyzed directly, without maintenance or expansion in culture. Samples came from a longitudinal correlative study of a single-arm phase II trial of neoadjuvant nivolumab in oral cavity squamous cell carcinoma. Subject-matched pre- and post-treatment PBMCs and tumors from three responders and three non-responders underwent genomic DNA-based TCRbeta sequencing. Peripheral blood mononuclear cells were collected before nivolumab treatment and again after treatment, at the time of surgery. The Maxwell RSC DNA from Cells kit was used to extract genomic DNA from PBMCs.

For deep sequencing, each PBMC sample was run in six replicates, with libraries mostly built from approximately 500 ng of input genomic DNA. Following the manufacturer's instructions, the team built TCRbeta libraries using the immunoSEQ hsTCRbeta kit. An Illumina NovaSeq 6000 S4 flow cell was used to sequence the final libraries, which had first been combined to 3 nM. In the authors' own workflow: The immunoSEQ Analyzer was used for raw data preprocessing and quality control. The analysis was limited to productive rearrangements, and each clonotype was defined by a unique CDR3 amino acid sequence. Repertoire clonality was estimated as the Gini-Simpson index, computed with the R package tcR. Student's t test was used to compare Gini indices, and Pearson correlation was used to assess associations with tumor size change. TCRdb stores this immuneACCESS table with in-frame sequences only. Part of the clones is absent; in the studies checked, under half of the shortfall reflects unresolved V genes, and no reason is known for the rest. V and J calls and clone size are as listed in that table; D and trimming were resolved from the DNA. A total of more than 12,000 clones appear in this sample, roughly 71% of them only once. Under 3.5% of the sample comes from the top ten.

Trimming takes 1 base from V and 5 bases from J, and the germline ends sit 5 bases apart. CDR1 and CDR2, per the germline V gene (reference sequence), are DFQATT and SNEGSKA. The CDR3 holds 11 amino acids from the cysteine to the phenylalanine. Only CDR3 DNA is held: 33 bases, read in frame from base 1. This sequence uses TRBV20-1 and TRBJ2-5, with the identity of the D gene unclear. The sample consisted of PBMCs, taken before nivolumab (anti-PD-1) treatment. This TCR derives from a person aged 35 to 85 with oral cavity squamous cell carcinoma. The CDR3 corresponds to CSARVGETQYF. The nucleotide sequence reads as follows: TGCAGTGCTAGAGTGGGGGAGACCCAGTACTTC.